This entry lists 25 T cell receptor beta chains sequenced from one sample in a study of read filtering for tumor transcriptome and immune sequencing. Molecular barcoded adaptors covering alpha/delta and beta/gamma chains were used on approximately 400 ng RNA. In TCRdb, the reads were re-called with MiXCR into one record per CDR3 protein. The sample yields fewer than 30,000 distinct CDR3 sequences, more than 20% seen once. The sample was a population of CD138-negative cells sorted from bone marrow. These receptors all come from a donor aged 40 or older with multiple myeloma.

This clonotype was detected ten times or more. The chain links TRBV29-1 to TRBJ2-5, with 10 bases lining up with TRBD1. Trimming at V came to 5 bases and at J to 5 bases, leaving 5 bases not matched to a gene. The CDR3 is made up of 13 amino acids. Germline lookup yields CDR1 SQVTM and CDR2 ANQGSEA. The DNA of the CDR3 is TGCAGCGTTATGACAGGGGGCGATGAGACCCAGTACTTC. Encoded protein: CSVMTGGDETQYF.

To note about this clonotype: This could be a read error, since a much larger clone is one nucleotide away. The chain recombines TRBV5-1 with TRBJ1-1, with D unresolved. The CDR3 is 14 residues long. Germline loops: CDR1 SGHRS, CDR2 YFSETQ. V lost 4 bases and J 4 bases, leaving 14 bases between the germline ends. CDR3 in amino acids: CASSLGRRVTEAFF. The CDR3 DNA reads TGCGCCAGCAGCCTCGGACGGAGGGTCACTGAAGCTTTCTTT.

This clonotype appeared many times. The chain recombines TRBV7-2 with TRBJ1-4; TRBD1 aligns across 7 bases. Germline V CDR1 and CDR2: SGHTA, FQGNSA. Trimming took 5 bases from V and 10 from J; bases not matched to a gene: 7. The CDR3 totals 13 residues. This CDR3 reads CASSPRQGVKLFF. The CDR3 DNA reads TGTGCCAGCAGCCCCCGACAGGGAGTAAAACTGTTTTTT.

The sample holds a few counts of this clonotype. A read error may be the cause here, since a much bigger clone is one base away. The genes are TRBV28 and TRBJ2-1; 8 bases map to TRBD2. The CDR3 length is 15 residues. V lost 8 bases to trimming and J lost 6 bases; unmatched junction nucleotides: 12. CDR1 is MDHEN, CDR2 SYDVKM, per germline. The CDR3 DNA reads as TGTGCCAGCGGCTCCAGCGGGAGCCCCCGCAATGAGCAGTTCTTC. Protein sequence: CASGSSGSPRNEQFF.

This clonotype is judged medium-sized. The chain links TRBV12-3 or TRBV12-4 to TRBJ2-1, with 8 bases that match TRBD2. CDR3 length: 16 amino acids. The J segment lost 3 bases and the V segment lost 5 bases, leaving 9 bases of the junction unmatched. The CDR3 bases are TGTGCCAGCAGTGCAGCAGCGGGAGTGTTCTACAATGAGCAGTTCTTC. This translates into CASSAAAGVFYNEQFF.

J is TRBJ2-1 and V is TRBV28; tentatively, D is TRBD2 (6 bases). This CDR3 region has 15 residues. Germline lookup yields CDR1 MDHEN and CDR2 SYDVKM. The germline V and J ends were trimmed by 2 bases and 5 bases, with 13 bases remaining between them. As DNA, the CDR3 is TGTGCCAGCAGTTTAGGCGGGGAGTACGACAATGAGCAGTTCTTC. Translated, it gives CASSLGGEYDNEQFF.

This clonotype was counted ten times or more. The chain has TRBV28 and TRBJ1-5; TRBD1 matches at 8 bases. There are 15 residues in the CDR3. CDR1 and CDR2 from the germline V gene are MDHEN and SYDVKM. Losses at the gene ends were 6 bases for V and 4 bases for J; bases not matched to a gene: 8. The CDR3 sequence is CASSHRTGINQPQHF. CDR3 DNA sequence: TGTGCCAGCAGCCACCGGACAGGGATTAATCAGCCCCAGCATTTT.

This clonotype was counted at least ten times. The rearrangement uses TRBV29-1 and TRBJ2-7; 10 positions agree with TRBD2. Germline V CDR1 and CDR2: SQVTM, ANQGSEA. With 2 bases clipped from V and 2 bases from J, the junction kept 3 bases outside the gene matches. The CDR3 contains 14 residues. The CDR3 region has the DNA TGCAGCGTTGAAACTAGCGGGGTTACCTACGAGCAGTACTTC. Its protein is CSVETSGVTYEQYF.

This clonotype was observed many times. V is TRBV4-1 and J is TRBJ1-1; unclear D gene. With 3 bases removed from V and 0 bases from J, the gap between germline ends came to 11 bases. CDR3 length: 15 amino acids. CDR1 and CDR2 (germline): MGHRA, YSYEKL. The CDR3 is CASSHGPGLNTEAFF. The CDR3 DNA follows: TGCGCCAGCAGCCATGGACCAGGACTGAACACTGAAGCTTTCTTT.

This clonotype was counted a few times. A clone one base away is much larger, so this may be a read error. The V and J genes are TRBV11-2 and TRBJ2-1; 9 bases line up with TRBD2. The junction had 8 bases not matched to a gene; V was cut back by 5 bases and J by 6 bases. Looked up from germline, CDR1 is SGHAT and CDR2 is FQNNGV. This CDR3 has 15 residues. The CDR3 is CASSPAGLAPNEQFF. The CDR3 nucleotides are TGTGCCAGCAGCCCAGCGGGACTAGCACCCAATGAGCAGTTCTTC.

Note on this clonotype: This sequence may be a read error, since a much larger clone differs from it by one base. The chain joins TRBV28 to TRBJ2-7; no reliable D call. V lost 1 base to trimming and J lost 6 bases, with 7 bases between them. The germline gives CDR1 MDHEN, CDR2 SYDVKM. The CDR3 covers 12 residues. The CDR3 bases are TGTGCCAGCAGTTTATACCTGCTCGAGCAGTACTTC. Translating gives CASSLYLLEQYF.

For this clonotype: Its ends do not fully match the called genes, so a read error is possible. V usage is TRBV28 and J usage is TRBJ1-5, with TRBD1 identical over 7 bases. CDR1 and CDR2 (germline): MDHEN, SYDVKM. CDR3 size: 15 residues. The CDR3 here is CASSWGTDSDQPQHF. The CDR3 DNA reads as TGTGCCAGCAGTTGGGGGACAGATAGCGATCAGCCTCAGCATTTT.

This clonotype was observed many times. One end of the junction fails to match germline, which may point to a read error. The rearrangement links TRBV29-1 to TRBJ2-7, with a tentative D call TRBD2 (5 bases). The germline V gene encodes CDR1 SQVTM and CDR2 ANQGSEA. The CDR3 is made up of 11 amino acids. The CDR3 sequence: CSVEAPGERYF. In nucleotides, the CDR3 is TGCAGCGTTGAGGCCCCTGGGGAGCGGTACTTC.

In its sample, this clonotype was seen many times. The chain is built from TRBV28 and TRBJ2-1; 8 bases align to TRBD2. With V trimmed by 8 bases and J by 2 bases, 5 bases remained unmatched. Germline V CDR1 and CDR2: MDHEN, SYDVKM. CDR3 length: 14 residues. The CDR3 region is CASRLAGPYNEQFF. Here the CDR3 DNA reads TGTGCCAGCCGGTTAGCGGGACCCTACAATGAGCAGTTCTTC. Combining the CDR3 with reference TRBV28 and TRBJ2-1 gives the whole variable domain DVKVTQSSRYLVKRTGEKVFLECVQDMDHENMFWYRQDPGLGLRLIYFSYDVKMKEKGDIPEGYSVSREKKERFSLILESASTNQTSMYLCASRLAGPYNEQFFGPGTRLTVL.

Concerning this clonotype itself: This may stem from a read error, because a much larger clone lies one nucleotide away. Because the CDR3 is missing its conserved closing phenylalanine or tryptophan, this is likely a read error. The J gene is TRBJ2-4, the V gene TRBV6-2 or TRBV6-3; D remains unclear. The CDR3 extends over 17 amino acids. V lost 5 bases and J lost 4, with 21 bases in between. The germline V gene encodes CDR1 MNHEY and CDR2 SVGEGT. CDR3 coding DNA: TGTGCCAGCAGTAAGGCGAGCAGGATGTACGGAAAAAACATTCAGTACATC. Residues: CASSKASRMYGKNIQYI.

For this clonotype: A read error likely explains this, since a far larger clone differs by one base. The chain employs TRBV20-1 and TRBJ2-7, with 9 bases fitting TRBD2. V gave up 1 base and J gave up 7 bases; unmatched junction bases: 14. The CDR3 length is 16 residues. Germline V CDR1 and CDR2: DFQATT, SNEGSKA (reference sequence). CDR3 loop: CSARGSSGDTYNEQYF. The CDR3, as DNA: TGCAGTGCTAGAGGGTCTAGCGGGGATACCTACAATGAGCAGTACTTC.

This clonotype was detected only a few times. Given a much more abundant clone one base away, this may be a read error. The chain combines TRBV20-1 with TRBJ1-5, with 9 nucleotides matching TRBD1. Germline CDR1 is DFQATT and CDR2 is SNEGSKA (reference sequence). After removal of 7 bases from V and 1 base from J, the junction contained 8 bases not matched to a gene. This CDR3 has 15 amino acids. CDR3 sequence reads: CSDTPGQGSNQPQHF. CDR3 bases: TGCAGTGATACGCCGGGACAGGGAAGCAATCAGCCCCAGCATTTT.

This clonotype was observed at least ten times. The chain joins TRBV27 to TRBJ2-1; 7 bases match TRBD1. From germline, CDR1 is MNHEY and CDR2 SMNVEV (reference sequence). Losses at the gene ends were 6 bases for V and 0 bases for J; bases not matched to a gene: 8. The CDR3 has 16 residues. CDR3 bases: TGTGCCAGCAGCCTTCAACAGGGGCGCTCCTACAATGAGCAGTTCTTC. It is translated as CASSLQQGRSYNEQFF.

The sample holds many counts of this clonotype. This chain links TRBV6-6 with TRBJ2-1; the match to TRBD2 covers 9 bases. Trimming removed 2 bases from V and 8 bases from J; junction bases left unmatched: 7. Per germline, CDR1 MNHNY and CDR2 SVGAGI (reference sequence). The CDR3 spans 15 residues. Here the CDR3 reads CASSYGTSSNHEQFF. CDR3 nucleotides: TGTGCCAGCAGTTACGGGACTAGCTCAAACCATGAGCAGTTCTTC.

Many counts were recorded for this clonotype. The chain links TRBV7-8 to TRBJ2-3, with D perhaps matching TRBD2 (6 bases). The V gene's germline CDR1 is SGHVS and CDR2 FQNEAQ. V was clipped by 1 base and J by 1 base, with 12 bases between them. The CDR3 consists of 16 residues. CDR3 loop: CASSLGGLTRTDTQYF. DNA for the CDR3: TGTGCCAGCAGCTTAGGGGGACTTACTCGCACAGATACGCAGTATTTT. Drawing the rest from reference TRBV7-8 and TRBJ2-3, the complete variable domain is GAGVSQSPRYKVAKRGQDVALRCDPISGHVSLFWYQQALGQGPEFLTYFQNEAQLDKSGLPSDRFFAERPEGSVSTLKIQRTQQEDSAVYLCASSLGGLTRTDTQYFGPGTRLTVL.

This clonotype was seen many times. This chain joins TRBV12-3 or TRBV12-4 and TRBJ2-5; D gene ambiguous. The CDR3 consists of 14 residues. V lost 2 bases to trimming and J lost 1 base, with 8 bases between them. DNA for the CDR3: TGTGCCAGCAGTTTACGGCGGATCCAAGAGACCCAGTACTTC. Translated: CASSLRRIQETQYF.

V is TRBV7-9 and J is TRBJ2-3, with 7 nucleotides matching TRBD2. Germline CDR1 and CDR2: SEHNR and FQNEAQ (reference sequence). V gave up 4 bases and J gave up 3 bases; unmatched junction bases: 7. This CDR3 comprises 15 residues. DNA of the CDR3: TGTGCCAGCAGCTCAACTAGCGTTAGTACAGATACGCAGTATTTT. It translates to CASSSTSVSTDTQYF.

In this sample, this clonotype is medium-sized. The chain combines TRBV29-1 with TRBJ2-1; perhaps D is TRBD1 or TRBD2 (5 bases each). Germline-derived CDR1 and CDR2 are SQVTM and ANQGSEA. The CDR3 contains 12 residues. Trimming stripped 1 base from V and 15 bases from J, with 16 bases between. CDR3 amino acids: CSVEVLGVRRFF. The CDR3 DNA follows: TGCAGCGTTGAAGTTCTGGGGGTACGGAGGTTCTTC.

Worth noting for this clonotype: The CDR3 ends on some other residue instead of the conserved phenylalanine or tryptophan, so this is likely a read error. CDR3 in DNA: TGTGCCAGCACCACATTTGGGGGTGAGGACACTGAAGCTTTCTTA. It yields the protein CASTTFGGEDTEAFL. The rearrangement links TRBV28 to TRBJ1-1; maybe TRBD1 (5 bases). The CDR3 is made up of 15 amino acids. V was shortened by 7 bases and J by 3 bases, with 18 bases between the two germline ends. Germline loops: CDR1 MDHEN, CDR2 SYDVKM.

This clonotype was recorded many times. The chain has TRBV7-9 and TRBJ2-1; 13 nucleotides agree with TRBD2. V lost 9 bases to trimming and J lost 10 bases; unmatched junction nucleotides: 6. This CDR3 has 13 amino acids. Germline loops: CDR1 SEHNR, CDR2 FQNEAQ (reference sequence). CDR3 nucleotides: TGTGCCAGTGGACTAGCGGGAGTTCAGGAGCAGTTCTTC. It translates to CASGLAGVQEQFF.